Listed below are T cell receptor beta chains from one sample, sequenced in a study of blood T cell repertoires in COVID-19. This table comes from immunoSEQ multiplex PCR, and its TCRdb copy is limited to in-frame clones, with some not included. The sample yields 80,000 to 130,000 clones, 88% seen once. The sequencing sample was made of peripheral blood. The receptors shown here come from a woman aged 55-70 years with acute or convalescent COVID-19. Each CDR3 is given with its conserved first and last residue. The D gene is left open where the match is weak. Size values are once, few and many counts, or a class for expanded clones, and some rows have none.

NA	TRBD2	TRBV3-1/TRBV3-2	TRBJ2-2	TGTGCCAGCAGCCAAGCGGGACTAGCGGTTTTCACCGGGGAGCTGTTTTTT	CASSQAGLAVFTGELFF
NA	NA	TRBV18	TRBJ2-2	TGTGCCAGCCCTTTGCCGGGAGCGAACACCGGGGAGCTGTTTTTT	CASPLPGANTGELFF
NA	NA	TRBV6-5	TRBJ1-1	TGTGCCAGCTTTTCTTTCGTGAACACTGAAGCTTTCTTT	CASFSFVNTEAFF
NA	NA	TRBV7-3	TRBJ1-1	TGTGCCAGCAGCTTAGAGGGGAACACTGAAGCTTTCTTT	CASSLEGNTEAFF
NA	TRBD1	TRBV10-2	TRBJ2-2	TGCGCCAGCAGTGAGTCGGGTTCGACAGGGGGCTCCGGGGAGCTGTTTTTT	CASSESGSTGGSGELFF
NA	NA	TRBV7-3	TRBJ2-5	TGTGCCAGCAGCCCCCCTGGGGGGGGCGAGACCCAGTACTTC	CASSPPGGGETQYF
NA	NA	TRBV6-5	TRBJ1-1	TGTGCCATGCCGTGGCAGGCGCCGAGGGTCACTGAAGCTTTCTTT	CAMPWQAPRVTEAFF
NA	TRBD1	TRBV3-1/TRBV3-2	TRBJ1-5	TGTGCCAGCAGCCAAGCCCTCACAGGGGGCAATCAGCCCCAGCATTTT	CASSQALTGGNQPQHF
NA	TRBD1	TRBV27	TRBJ1-6	TGTGCCAGCGGTCAGACAGGGAATAATTCACCCCTCCACTTT	CASGQTGNNSPLHF
NA	NA	TRBV7-2	TRBJ1-5	TGTGCCAGCAGCTTAGAGCCTAATCAGCCCCAGCATTTT	CASSLEPNQPQHF
NA	TRBD1	TRBV5-4	TRBJ2-7	TGTGCCAGCAGCTCCCGGGACAGGGACATCTTAACCTACGAGCAGTACTTC	CASSSRDRDILTYEQYF
few	NA	TRBV4-2	TRBJ1-1	TGTGCCAGCAGCCAAACGGACAGTCTTGAAGCTTTCTTT	CASSQTDSLEAFF
NA	TRBD1	TRBV7-9	TRBJ2-1	TGTGCCAGCAGCTTCGCAGGGGGAAATGAGCAGTTCTTC	CASSFAGGNEQFF
NA	NA	TRBV18	TRBJ1-4	TGTGCCAGCTCAGCTGGACAGAATGAAAAACTGTTTTTT	CASSAGQNEKLFF
few	TRBD2	TRBV2	TRBJ2-3	TGTGCCAGACGGGAACCTAGCGGGCGGAAGGATACGCAGTATTTT	CARREPSGRKDTQYF
NA	NA	TRBV30	TRBJ2-7	TGTGCCTGGACCCGGGACACACACTACGAGCAGTACTTC	CAWTRDTHYEQYF
NA	NA	TRBV19	TRBJ2-5	TGTGCCAGTAGTACTTCTAGCAAAGAGACCCAGTACTTC	CASSTSSKETQYF
NA	TRBD2	TRBV9	TRBJ2-3	TGTGCCAGCAGCGGGCGGGAGCTAGCGGGAAGCACAGATACGCAGTATTTT	CASSGRELAGSTDTQYF
NA	TRBD1	TRBV25-1	TRBJ1-1	TGTGCCAGTACCCGACAGGGGAGGAACACTGAAGCTTTCTTT	CASTRQGRNTEAFF
NA	TRBD1	TRBV5-6	TRBJ1-6	TGTGCCAGCAGCTTCGGGACCGGACAGGCTAATTCACCCCTCCACTTT	CASSFGTGQANSPLHF
NA	TRBD1	TRBV6-6	TRBJ2-5	TGTGCCAGCAGCCCGACAGGGGGCCAAGAGACCCAGTACTTC	CASSPTGGQETQYF
once	NA	TRBV7-9	TRBJ1-1	TGTGCCAGCAGCAAGGACACCGAGAACACTGAAGCTTTCTTT	CASSKDTENTEAFF
NA	NA	TRBV27	TRBJ1-6	TGTGCCAGCAGTTTATTGGTACAGGGTAATTCACCCCTCCACTTT	CASSLLVQGNSPLHF
NA	TRBD1	TRBV9	TRBJ2-3	TGTGCCAGCAGCGCTGGTGTTAGGGGGCTCGGAGATACGCAGTATTTT	CASSAGVRGLGDTQYF
NA	NA	TRBV7-9	TRBJ2-3	TGTGCCAGCAGCATGGTCCTAGCGTACACCACAGATACGCAGTATTTT	CASSMVLAYTTDTQYF
NA	TRBD2	TRBV28	TRBJ2-5	TGTGCCAGCAGTTTTGCGGCGGGAGGGCAAGAGACCCAGTACTTC	CASSFAAGGQETQYF
NA	TRBD1	TRBV5-1	TRBJ2-7	TGCGCCAGCAGTCTCCGGGACAGGGGTCCCGAGCAGTACTTC	CASSLRDRGPEQYF
NA	TRBD1	TRBV6-5	TRBJ1-5	TGTGCCAGCGCATCCTGGACAGGGGGGGGTCAGCCCCAGCATTTT	CASASWTGGGQPQHF
NA	TRBD2	TRBV7-9	TRBJ2-1	TGTGCCAGCAGCCCGCCGTTGGGACTAGCGGGTAATGAGCAGTTCTTC	CASSPPLGLAGNEQFF
NA	NA	TRBV6-6	TRBJ2-3	TGTGCCAGCAGTTTGAGGAGCCCCCCGGCCACAGATACGCAGTATTTT	CASSLRSPPATDTQYF
NA	TRBD1	TRBV5-4	TRBJ1-1	TGTGCCAGCAAAAGGGGGCGGAACACTGAAGCTTTCTTT	CASKRGRNTEAFF
once	TRBD1	TRBV5-4	TRBJ1-6	TGTGCCAGCAGCACTCACCCTACAGGGGATAATTCACCCCTCCACTTT	CASSTHPTGDNSPLHF
NA	NA	TRBV12-3/TRBV12-4	TRBJ2-5	TGTGCCAGCTCTCGGGGGGAGACCCAGTACTTC	CASSRGETQYF
NA	TRBD1	TRBV5-1	TRBJ2-3	TGCGCCAGCAGCTTTACAGGGGCCCGGACAGATACGCAGTATTTT	CASSFTGARTDTQYF
NA	TRBD1	TRBV19	TRBJ1-2	TGTGCCAGTTCGGGGACAGGGGGTGGCTATGGCTACACCTTC	CASSGTGGGYGYTF
once	TRBD1	TRBV11-3	TRBJ2-6	TGTGCCAGCAGCTTACGGACAGGGACGGGGGCCAACGTCCTGACTTTC	CASSLRTGTGANVLTF
few	NA	TRBV18	TRBJ1-2	TGTGCCAGCTCACCACCGGGGCTCGGCTACACCTTC	CASSPPGLGYTF
NA	TRBD1	TRBV10-3	TRBJ2-2	TGTGCCATCAGTGAAGCGGGACAGGGTATAGCCGGGGAGCTGTTTTTT	CAISEAGQGIAGELFF
NA	NA	TRBV15	TRBJ1-1	TGTGCCACCAGCAGAGATCATGGGGGGATTTACACTGAAGCTTTCTTT	CATSRDHGGIYTEAFF
NA	TRBD2	TRBV2	TRBJ2-5	TGTGCCAGCAGCAGGACTAGCTTCCAAGAGACCCAGTACTTC	CASSRTSFQETQYF
NA	NA	TRBV30	TRBJ2-5	TGTGCCTGGAGTGTTCGCGCCCCGGTCGCGATGGCCCAGTACTTC	CAWSVRAPVAMAQYF
NA	NA	TRBV19	TRBJ1-4	TGTGCCAGTCGAGAGGCGGGAGCAACTAATGAAAAACTGTTTTTT	CASREAGATNEKLFF